Listed below are T cell receptor beta chains from one sample, sequenced in a study. Each CDR3 protein is one row after TCRdb ran MiXCR on the 5' RACE reads. The repertoire has around 240 distinct CDR3 sequences, approximately 12% of them found once; the top ten carry around 68%. Sequenced material: effector memory T cells from blood PBMCs. The receptor set was obtained from a female donor with HIV. Each CDR3 is given with its conserved first and last residue. Each record gives: CDR3 length, clone size, V gene, J gene, D gene, CDR3 DNA, CDR3 protein. A D gene is named only where the DNA matches it firmly. Clone size is given for some rows only: seen once, a few or many times, or a class if the clone is expanded.

13	large	TRBV11-3	TRBJ2-1	-	TGTGCCAGCAGCTTAGACAGCTCCAATGAGCAGTTCTTC	CASSLDSSNEQFF
12	few	TRBV10-3	TRBJ1-1	-	TGTGCCATCAGTGAGTCTCGGACAGAAGCTTTCTTT	CAISESRTEAFF
10	few	TRBV30	TRBJ2-3	-	TGTGCCTGGAGTGTAACATCGCAGTATTTT	CAWSVTSQYF
13	few	TRBV2	TRBJ2-2	-	TGTGCCAGCAGTCCAACAACAACCGGGGAGCTGTTTTTT	CASSPTTTGELFF
14	large	TRBV6-2/TRBV6-3	TRBJ2-7	-	TGTGCCAGCAGGCGGGACGGTACCTCCTACGAGCAGTACTTC	CASRRDGTSYEQYF
14	-	TRBV7-2	TRBJ1-2	-	TGTGCCAGCACCCCGGGGGGGCCAAACTATGGCTACACCTTC	CASTPGGPNYGYTF
12	-	TRBV18	TRBJ2-3	-	TGTGCCAGCTCACTTAGCACAGATACGCAGTATTTT	CASSLSTDTQYF
12	few	TRBV10-3	TRBJ2-1	TRBD2	TGTGCCACCAGGACTAGCGAGGATGAGCAGTTCTTC	CATRTSEDEQFF
17	few	TRBV7-2	TRBJ2-7	TRBD2	TGTGCCAGCAGCTTAGCCCCGTGGACTAGCGGGAGCTACGAGCAGTACTTC	CASSLAPWTSGSYEQYF
14	few	TRBV19	TRBJ2-7	TRBD2	TGTGCCAGTTCTAGCGGGATGGGGGAAAGCGAGCAGTACTTC	CASSSGMGESEQYF
17	large	TRBV11-3	TRBJ1-2	-	TGTGCCAGCAGCTCCCGATCCACTAGCGCATGGGCCTATGGCTACACCTTC	CASSSRSTSAWAYGYTF
15	-	TRBV19	TRBJ2-3	TRBD2	TGTGCCAGTAGTAGATTAGCGGGAGAAACAGATACGCAGTATTTT	CASSRLAGETDTQYF
14	few	TRBV7-2	TRBJ2-3	-	TGTGCCAGCAGCTTGGTTACAGCCACAGATACGCAGTATTTT	CASSLVTATDTQYF
13	few	TRBV11-3	TRBJ2-1	-	TGTGCCCGCAGCTTAGACAGCTCCAATGAGCAGTTCTTC	CARSLDSSNEQFF
15	-	TRBV2	TRBJ2-3	TRBD2	TGTGCCAGCAGTCCTAGGACTAGCGGGACAGATACGCAGTATTTT	CASSPRTSGTDTQYF
14	few	TRBV5-8	TRBJ2-1	-	TGTGCCAGCAGCCCCACCCCTCACGAGTATGAGCAGTTCTTC	CASSPTPHEYEQFF
15	-	TRBV20-1	TRBJ2-3	-	TGCAGTGCTAGCGCCCGACAGGACCTCACAGATACGCAGTATTTT	CSASARQDLTDTQYF
13	-	TRBV29-1	TRBJ2-7	-	TGCAGCTACCAGGCCCGGGACAACTACGAGCAGTACTTC	CSYQARDNYEQYF
15	few	TRBV2	TRBJ2-3	-	TGTGCCAGCAGTGAGCGGCGGACCTGGGGAGATACGCAGTATTTT	CASSERRTWGDTQYF
13	-	TRBV7-2	TRBJ2-7	TRBD2	TGTGCCAACAGCTCATTAGCGGGAAACGAGCAGTACTTC	CANSSLAGNEQYF
14	-	TRBV12-3/TRBV12-4	TRBJ2-5	TRBD2	TGTGCCAGCAAAAAAGCGGGGGAACAAGAGACCCAGTACTTC	CASKKAGEQETQYF
14	-	TRBV5-5	TRBJ1-4	-	TGTGCCAGCAGCTTGGATTGGGCTAATGAAAAACTGTTTTTT	CASSLDWANEKLFF
13	-	TRBV20-1	TRBJ1-2	TRBD1	TGCAGTGCTAGAAAGGACAGGGAGTTTGGCTACACCTTC	CSARKDREFGYTF
16	few	TRBV7-3	TRBJ2-2	-	TGTGCCAGCAGCTTAATAGGTCGGGGGGCTACCGGGGAGCTGTTTTTT	CASSLIGRGATGELFF
16	few	TRBV5-5	TRBJ2-1	TRBD1	TGTGCCAGCAGCTTGGCCCAGGGGGCGGTTTACAATGAGCAGTTCTTC	CASSLAQGAVYNEQFF
13	-	TRBV15	TRBJ2-5	-	TGTGCCACCAGCAGAGCATACCTGGAGACCCAGTACTTC	CATSRAYLETQYF
15	few	TRBV30	TRBJ1-4	-	TGTGCCTGGAGTGGGTTACAGGGCATGGGGGAAAAACTGTTTTTT	CAWSGLQGMGEKLFF
13	few	TRBV15	TRBJ1-2	-	TGTGCCACGAGACAAGGGGAAATCTATGGCTACACCTTC	CATRQGEIYGYTF
14	-	TRBV6-2/TRBV6-3	TRBJ2-1	-	TGTGCCAGCAGGGATTCGGCCATTATCTATGAGCAGTTCTTC	CASRDSAIIYEQFF
16	few	TRBV4-1	TRBJ1-5	-	TGCGCCAGCAGCCAAGGGGGCACGGCTCCCAATCAGCCCCAGCATTTT	CASSQGGTAPNQPQHF
12	few	TRBV29-1	TRBJ2-2	TRBD1	TGCAGCGTTACGCAGGGGGCCGGGGAGCTGTTTTTT	CSVTQGAGELFF
14	hyperexpanded	TRBV5-5	TRBJ2-7	-	TGTGCCAGCAGCTTACGGGGGACGGACTACGAGCAGTACTTC	CASSLRGTDYEQYF
13	few	TRBV29-1	TRBJ1-5	-	TGCAGCGTTGGGGCGGGGGGCGGTCAGCCCCAGCATTTT	CSVGAGGGQPQHF
15	few	TRBV6-1	TRBJ2-5	TRBD2	TGTGCCAGCAGTCGGACTAGCGGGGATCAAGAGACCCAGTACTTC	CASSRTSGDQETQYF
13	few	TRBV30	TRBJ1-1	TRBD1	TGTGCCTGGATAACTACAGGGGGCACTGAAGCTTTCTTT	CAWITTGGTEAFF